The 21 T cell receptor beta chains listed next were all sequenced from one sample in a study of CD8+ T cells in alopecia areata. Sequencing templates came from extracted RNA that was reverse transcribed into cDNA. The table came from immunoSEQ multiplex PCR; TCRdb's copy has only in-frame clones and leaves some out. The sample has about 250,000 clones; around 64% are singletons. As to treatment: oral pan-JAK inhibitor, 5-10 mg twice daily. Sequenced here: CD4+ T cells sorted from blood, sampled at roughly week 53, from a patient treated with tofacitinib. These receptors were obtained from a human donor with alopecia areata.

Remarks on this clone: Other nucleotide sequences from this sample produce the same CDR3. V gene TRBV30 combines with J gene TRBJ1-3, with no clear D. The CDR3 has 13 amino acids. Germline V CDR1 and CDR2: GTSNPN, SVGIG (reference sequence). The V end was cut by 1 base, the J end by 1 base, with 5 bases between. The CDR3 here is CAWSDSSGNTIYF. CDR3 coding DNA: TGTGCCTGGAGTGACAGTTCTGGAAACACCATATATTTT.

V usage is TRBV29-1 and J usage is TRBJ1-2, with 8 bases matching TRBD1. The CDR3 totals 14 residues. V lost 6 bases and J lost 5; bases outside the gene matches: 11. CDR1 is SQVTM and CDR2 is ANQGSEA in the germline V gene. CDR3 amino acids: CSVPRGQATYGYTF. CDR3 sequence (DNA): TGCAGCGTCCCTAGGGGACAGGCGACTTATGGCTACACCTTC.

Only a few counts were recorded for this clone. This rearrangement joins TRBV14 to TRBJ2-3; D may be TRBD1 (5 bases). The CDR3 spans 16 residues. V lost 1 base to trimming and J lost 2 bases, with 13 bases between them. CDR1 is SGHDN and CDR2 is FVKESK in the germline V gene. The chain's CDR3 is CASSQGTGFYTDTQYF. Written as DNA, the CDR3 is TGTGCCAGCAGCCAAGGCACAGGCTTTTACACAGATACGCAGTATTTT.

The chain links TRBV19 to TRBJ1-5; maybe TRBD1 (5 bases). The CDR3 is 13 amino acids. Germline V gene data show CDR1 as LNHDA and CDR2 as SQIVND (reference sequence). With 4 bases removed from V and 5 bases from J, the gap between germline ends came to 9 bases. The CDR3 region has the DNA TGTGCCAGTAGTACAGGGAGGGATCAGCCCCAGCATTTT. This encodes CASSTGRDQPQHF.

J is TRBJ1-2 and V is TRBV30; no clear D gene. The CDR3 consists of 12 residues. V was cut by 8 bases and J by 14 bases, with 24 bases left in between. The germline gives CDR1 GTSNPN, CDR2 SVGIG (reference sequence). The CDR3 protein is CAGKEGRSRGTF. The CDR3 DNA reads TGTGCCGGCAAGGAGGGAAGGTCCCGCGGGACCTTC.

This chain links TRBV29-1 with TRBJ2-5; D is possibly TRBD1 (7 bases). This CDR3 contains 13 residues. Trimming took 6 bases from V and 0 from J, leaving 11 bases between them. Germline assignment: CDR1 SQVTM and CDR2 ANQGSEA. In nucleotides, the CDR3 is TGCAGCGTGGCGGGACAGTACCAAGAGACCCAGTACTTC. It specifies CSVAGQYQETQYF.

This rearrangement joins TRBV7-9 to TRBJ1-5; D is uncertain. Trimming removed 1 base from V and 2 bases from J, with 12 bases in between. Germline CDR1 reads SEHNR; CDR2 reads FQNEAQ (reference sequence). This CDR3 region has 16 residues. The CDR3 sequence: CASSLDWPGGNQPQHF. The CDR3 nucleotides read TGTGCCAGCAGCTTAGATTGGCCAGGCGGCAATCAGCCCCAGCATTTT. The variable domain in full, completed from reference TRBV7-9 and TRBJ1-5, reads DTGVSQNPRHKITKRGQNVTFRCDPISEHNRLYWYRQTLGQGPEFLTYFQNEAQLEKSRLLSDRFSAERPKGSFSTLEIQRTEQGDSAMYLCASSLDWPGGNQPQHFGDGTRLSIL.

The chain has TRBV4-3 and TRBJ1-2; D not certain. V lost 2 bases, J lost 5 bases, and 15 bases lay in between. The germline CDR1 and CDR2 sequences are LGHNA and YSLEER. This CDR3 is 15 amino acids long. Here the CDR3 reads CASSQSGLPLYGYTF. CDR3 sequence (DNA): TGCGCCAGCAGCCAATCTGGCCTCCCCCTGTATGGCTACACCTTC.

The V gene is TRBV30, the J gene TRBJ2-7; D gene uncertain. V was trimmed by 8 bases and J by 6 bases, leaving 26 bases between them. The CDR3 length is 15 residues. Per germline, CDR1 GTSNPN and CDR2 SVGIG (reference sequence). CDR3 sequence: CATRSWADFPTEQYF. CDR3 DNA sequence: TGTGCCACACGATCATGGGCGGATTTCCCTACCGAGCAGTACTTC.

The V and J genes are TRBV20-1 and TRBJ2-5, with D possibly matching TRBD1 (6 bases). Germline V gene lookup returns CDR1 DFQATT and CDR2 SNEGSKA (reference sequence). V dropped 6 bases and J dropped 5 bases, with 10 bases sitting between them. The CDR3 length is 11 residues. The CDR3 DNA follows: TGCAGTGCGGGGGCGCGGGAGACCCAGTACTTC. Translating it yields CSAGARETQYF.

This clone turned up a few times. This chain connects TRBV30 to TRBJ2-3; maybe TRBD2 (6 bases). This CDR3 contains 13 residues. Germline V gene data show CDR1 as GTSNPN and CDR2 as SVGIG (reference sequence). V gave up 5 bases and J gave up 4 bases, with 13 bases separating them. CDR3 region: CAWGRELADTQYF. The CDR3 DNA follows: TGTGCCTGGGGCCGGGAGTTGGCAGATACGCAGTATTTT.

The V gene is TRBV18, the J gene TRBJ1-1; TRBD1 agrees at 7 bases. The CDR3 is made up of 14 amino acids. V gave up 5 bases and J gave up 7 bases; unmatched junction bases: 10. From germline, CDR1 is KGHSH and CDR2 LQKENI. The CDR3 DNA reads TGTGCCAGCTCATTTTACGGACAGGAACATGAAGCTTTCTTT. This translates into CASSFYGQEHEAFF.

This clone was seen once. The CDR3 region has the DNA TGCAGCGTTGGGGACTTGAACACTGAAGCTTTCTTT. It encodes CSVGDLNTEAFF. The V call is TRBV29-1, the J call TRBJ1-1; possible D gene TRBD1, 5 bases. Trimming removed 4 bases at V and 0 bases at J, with 6 bases between. CDR1 and CDR2 (germline): SQVTM, ANQGSEA. The CDR3 spans 12 residues.

The V call is TRBV4-2, the J call TRBJ2-3; 7 nucleotides align to TRBD1. This CDR3 is 17 amino acids long. Losses at the gene ends were 0 bases for V and 3 bases for J; bases not matched to a gene: 9. CDR1 is LGHNA, CDR2 YNFKEQ, per germline. CDR3 coding DNA: TGTGCCAGCAGCCAAGATCTACCAGGGGGTAGGACAGATACGCAGTATTTT. This gives the protein CASSQDLPGGRTDTQYF.

The chain has TRBV18 and TRBJ2-3, with D hard to call. The CDR3 consists of 14 residues. V lost 3 bases to trimming and J lost 6 bases, with 13 bases between them. Germline V lookup: CDR1 KGHSH, CDR2 LQKENI. CDR3 nucleotide sequence: TGTGCCAGCTCACCGCCTGGGGTGGGGGATACGCAGTATTTT. It is translated as CASSPPGVGDTQYF.

In this sample, this clone turned up a few times. V gene TRBV29-1 combines with J gene TRBJ2-1; D remains ambiguous. The CDR3 spans 11 residues. Deletions cut 0 bases from V and 10 bases from J, with 7 bases between. The germline gives CDR1 SQVTM, CDR2 ANQGSEA. The chain's CDR3 is CSVEDLDEQFF. In nucleotides, the CDR3 is TGCAGCGTTGAAGATCTAGACGAGCAGTTCTTC.

In this sample, this clone turned up a few times. The chain couples TRBV29-1 to TRBJ2-7; 11 nucleotides agree with TRBD1. The germline V gene has CDR1 SQVTM and CDR2 ANQGSEA. Unmatched junction bases numbered 7, after V lost 6 bases and J lost 3 bases. CDR3 size: 14 residues. The CDR3 DNA reads as TGCAGCGTCGAGGCCGGGACAGGGGGCTACGAGCAGTACTTC. Translated: CSVEAGTGGYEQYF.

The chain is built from TRBV29-1 and TRBJ1-1, with a possible D match to TRBD1 (5 bases). The CDR3 covers 9 residues. Germline V lookup: CDR1 SQVTM, CDR2 ANQGSEA. Trimming pared 7 bases from V and 11 bases from J, leaving 11 bases between. The CDR3 loop is CSGGLWAFF. CDR3 nucleotides: TGCAGCGGGGGACTTTGGGCTTTCTTT.

This clone was seen more than once but under ten times. Other DNA sequences from this sample encode an identical CDR3 as well. The chain joins TRBV30 to TRBJ1-2; TRBD1 might be the D (5 bases). There are 11 residues in the CDR3. V was pared by 0 bases and J by 8 bases, with 7 bases between. The germline V gene encodes CDR1 GTSNPN and CDR2 SVGIG (reference sequence). The CDR3 coding sequence is TGTGCCTGGAGTGTCCAGGGCGGCTACACCTTC. Its protein is CAWSVQGGYTF.

V usage is TRBV30 and J usage is TRBJ1-5; D is ambiguous. Germline CDR1 GTSNPN, CDR2 SVGIG (reference sequence). The CDR3 length is 10 residues. For the CDR3, the DNA is TGTCCCCCGTGGGAACAGCCCCAGCATTTT. Residues: CPPWEQPQHF.

This clone was found once. This chain joins TRBV30 and TRBJ1-5; 8 bases line up with TRBD1. V lost 1 base to trimming and J lost 9 bases; unmatched junction nucleotides: 8. This CDR3 is built from 14 residues. Per germline, CDR1 GTSNPN and CDR2 SVGIG (reference sequence). CDR3 region: CAWSARQGTGPQHF. DNA for the CDR3: TGTGCCTGGAGTGCCCGACAGGGGACGGGGCCCCAGCATTTT.